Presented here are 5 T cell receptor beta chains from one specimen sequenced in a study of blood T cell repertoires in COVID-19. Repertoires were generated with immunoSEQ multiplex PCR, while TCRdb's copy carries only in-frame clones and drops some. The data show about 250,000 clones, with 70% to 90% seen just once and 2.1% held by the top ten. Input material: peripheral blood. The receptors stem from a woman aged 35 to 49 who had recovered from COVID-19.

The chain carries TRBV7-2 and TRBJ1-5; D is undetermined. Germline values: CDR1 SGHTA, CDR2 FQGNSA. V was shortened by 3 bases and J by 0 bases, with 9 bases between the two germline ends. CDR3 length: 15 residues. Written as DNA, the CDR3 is TGTGCCAGCAGCTTCATACATTATAGCAATCAGCCCCAGCATTTT. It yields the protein CASSFIHYSNQPQHF.

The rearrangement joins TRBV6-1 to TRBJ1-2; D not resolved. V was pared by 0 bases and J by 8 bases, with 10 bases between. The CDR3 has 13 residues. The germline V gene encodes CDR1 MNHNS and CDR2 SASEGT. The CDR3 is CASSEARILGYTF. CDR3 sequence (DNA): TGTGCCAGCAGTGAAGCGCGCATCCTAGGCTACACCTTC.

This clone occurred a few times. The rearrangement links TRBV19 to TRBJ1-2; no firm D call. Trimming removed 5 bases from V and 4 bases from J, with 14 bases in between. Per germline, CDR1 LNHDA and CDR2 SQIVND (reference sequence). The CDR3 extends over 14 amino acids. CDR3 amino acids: CASSEWRVSYGYTF. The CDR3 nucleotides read TGTGCCAGTAGTGAGTGGAGGGTCTCCTATGGCTACACCTTC.

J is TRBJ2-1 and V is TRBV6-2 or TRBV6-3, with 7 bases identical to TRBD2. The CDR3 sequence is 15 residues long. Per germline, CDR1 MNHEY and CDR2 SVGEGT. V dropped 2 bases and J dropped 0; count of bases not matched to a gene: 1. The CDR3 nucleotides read TGTGCCAGCAGTTACCGGACTAGCTCCTACAATGAGCAGTTCTTC. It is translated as CASSYRTSSYNEQFF.

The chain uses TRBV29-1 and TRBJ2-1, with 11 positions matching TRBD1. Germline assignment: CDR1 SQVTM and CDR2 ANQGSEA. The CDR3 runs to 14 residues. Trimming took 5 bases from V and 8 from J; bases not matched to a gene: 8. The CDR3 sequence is CSVREGQGDHEQFF. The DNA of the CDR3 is TGCAGCGTTAGAGAGGGACAGGGGGACCATGAGCAGTTCTTC.